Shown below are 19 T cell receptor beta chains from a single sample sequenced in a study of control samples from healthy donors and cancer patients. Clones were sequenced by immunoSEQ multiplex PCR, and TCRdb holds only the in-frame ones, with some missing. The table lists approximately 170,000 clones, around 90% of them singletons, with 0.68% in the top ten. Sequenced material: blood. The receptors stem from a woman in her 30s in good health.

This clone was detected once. The chain's CDR3 is CASSASRATNYGYTF. The CDR3 coding sequence is TGTGCCAGCAGCGCAAGCAGGGCAACTAACTATGGCTACACCTTC. The genes are TRBV11-2 and TRBJ1-2; D might be TRBD1 (5 bases). V shed 5 bases and J shed 0 bases, with 13 bases lying between them. The CDR3 runs to 15 residues. Germline V lookup: CDR1 SGHAT, CDR2 FQNNGV. Full variable domain (outside the CDR3, taken from reference TRBV11-2 and TRBJ1-2): EAGVAQSPRYKIIEKRQSVAFWCNPISGHATLYWYQQILGQGPKLLIQFQNNGVVDDSQLPKDRFSAERLKGVDSTLKIQPAKLEDSAVYLCASSASRATNYGYTFGSGTRLTVV.

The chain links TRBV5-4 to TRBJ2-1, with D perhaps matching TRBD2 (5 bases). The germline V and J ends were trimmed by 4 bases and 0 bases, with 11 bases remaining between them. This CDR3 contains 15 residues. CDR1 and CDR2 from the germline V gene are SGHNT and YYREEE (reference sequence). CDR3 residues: CASSPGLDSYNEQFF. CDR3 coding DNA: TGTGCCAGCAGCCCCGGACTCGACTCCTACAATGAGCAGTTCTTC.

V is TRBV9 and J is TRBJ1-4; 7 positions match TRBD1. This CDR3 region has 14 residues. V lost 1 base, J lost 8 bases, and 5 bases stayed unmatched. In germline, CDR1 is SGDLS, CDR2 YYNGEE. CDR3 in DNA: TGTGCCAGCAGCGTAAAAGGGGGCGAGGAAAAACTGTTTTTT. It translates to CASSVKGGEEKLFF.

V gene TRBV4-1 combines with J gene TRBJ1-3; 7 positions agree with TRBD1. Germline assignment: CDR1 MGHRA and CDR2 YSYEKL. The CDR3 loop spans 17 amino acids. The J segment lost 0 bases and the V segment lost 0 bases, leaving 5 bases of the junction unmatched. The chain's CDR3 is CASSQEWDSSSGNTIYF. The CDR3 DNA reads TGCGCCAGCAGCCAAGAGTGGGACAGCTCCTCTGGAAACACCATATATTTT.

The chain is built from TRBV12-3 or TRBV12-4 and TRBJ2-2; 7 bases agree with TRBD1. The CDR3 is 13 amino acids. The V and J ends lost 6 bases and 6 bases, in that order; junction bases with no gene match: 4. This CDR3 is CASRRQGAGELFF. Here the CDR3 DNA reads TGTGCCAGCAGGAGACAGGGCGCCGGGGAGCTGTTTTTT.

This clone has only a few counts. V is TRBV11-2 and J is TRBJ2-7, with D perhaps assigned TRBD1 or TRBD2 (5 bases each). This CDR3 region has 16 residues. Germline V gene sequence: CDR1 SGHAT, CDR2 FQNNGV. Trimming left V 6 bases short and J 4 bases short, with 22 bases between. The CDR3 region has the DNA TGTGCCAGCAGACCGCTCTCGGGGCCCATCACATACGAGCAGTACTTC. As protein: CASRPLSGPITYEQYF.

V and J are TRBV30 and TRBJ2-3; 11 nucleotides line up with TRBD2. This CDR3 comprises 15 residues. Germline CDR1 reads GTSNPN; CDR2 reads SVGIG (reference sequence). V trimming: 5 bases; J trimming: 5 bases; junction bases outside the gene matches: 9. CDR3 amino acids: CAWGLAGGWGDTQYF. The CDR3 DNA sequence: TGTGCCTGGGGTCTAGCGGGAGGTTGGGGAGATACGCAGTATTTT.

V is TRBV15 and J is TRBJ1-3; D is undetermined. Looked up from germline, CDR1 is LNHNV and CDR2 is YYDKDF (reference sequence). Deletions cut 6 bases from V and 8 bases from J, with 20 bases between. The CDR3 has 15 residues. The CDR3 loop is CATRGRATLRDTIYF. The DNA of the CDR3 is TGTGCCACCAGAGGAAGGGCCACACTACGAGACACCATATATTTT.

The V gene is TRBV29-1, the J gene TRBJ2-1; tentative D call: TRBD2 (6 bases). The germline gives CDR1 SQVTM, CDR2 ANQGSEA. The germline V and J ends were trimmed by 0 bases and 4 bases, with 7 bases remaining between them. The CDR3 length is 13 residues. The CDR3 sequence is CSVEDSGYNEQFF. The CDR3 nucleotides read TGCAGCGTTGAAGATAGCGGATACAATGAGCAGTTCTTC.

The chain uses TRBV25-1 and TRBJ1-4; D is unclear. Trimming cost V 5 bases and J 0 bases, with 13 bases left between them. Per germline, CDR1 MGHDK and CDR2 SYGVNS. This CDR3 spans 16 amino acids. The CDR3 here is CASSSGFKATNEKLFF. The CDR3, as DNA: TGTGCCAGCAGTTCAGGTTTCAAGGCAACTAATGAAAAACTGTTTTTT.

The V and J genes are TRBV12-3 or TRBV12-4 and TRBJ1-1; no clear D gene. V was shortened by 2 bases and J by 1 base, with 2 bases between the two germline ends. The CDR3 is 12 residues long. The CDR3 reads CASSLQNTEAFF. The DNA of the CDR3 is TGTGCCAGCAGTTTACAGAACACTGAAGCTTTCTTT.

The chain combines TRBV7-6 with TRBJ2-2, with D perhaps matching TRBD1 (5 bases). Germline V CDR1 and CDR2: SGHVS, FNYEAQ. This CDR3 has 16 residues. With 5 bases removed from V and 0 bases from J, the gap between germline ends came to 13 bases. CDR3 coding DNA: TGTGCCAGCAGCCCCCTGGGGCGGACGAACACCGGGGAGCTGTTTTTT. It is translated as CASSPLGRTNTGELFF.

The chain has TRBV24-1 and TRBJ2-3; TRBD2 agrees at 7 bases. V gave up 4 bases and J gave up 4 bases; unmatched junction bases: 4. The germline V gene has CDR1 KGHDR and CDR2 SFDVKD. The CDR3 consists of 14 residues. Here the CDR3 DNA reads TGTGCCACCAGTGAAACTAGCGAGGCAGATACGCAGTATTTT. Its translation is CATSETSEADTQYF.

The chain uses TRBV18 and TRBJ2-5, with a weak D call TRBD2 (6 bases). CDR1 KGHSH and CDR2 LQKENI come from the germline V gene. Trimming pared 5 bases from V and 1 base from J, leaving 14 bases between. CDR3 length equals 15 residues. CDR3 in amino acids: CASSSKTGLQETQYF. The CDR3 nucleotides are TGTGCCAGCTCATCCAAGACGGGACTCCAAGAGACCCAGTACTTC.

The CDR3 region is CASSWGGRSEAFF. CDR3 DNA: TGTGCCAGCAGTTGGGGGGGAAGGAGCGAAGCTTTCTTT. The chain is built from TRBV27 and TRBJ1-1; perhaps TRBD1 as D (5 bases). This CDR3 is 13 amino acids long. Germline V CDR1 and CDR2: MNHEY, SMNVEV (reference sequence). Trimming left V 4 bases short and J 8 bases short, with 14 bases between.

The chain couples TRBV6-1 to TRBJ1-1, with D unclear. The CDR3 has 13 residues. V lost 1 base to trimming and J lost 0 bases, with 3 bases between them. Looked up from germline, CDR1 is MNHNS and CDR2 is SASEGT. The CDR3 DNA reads TGTGCCAGCAGTGAAGTGGTGAACACTGAAGCTTTCTTT. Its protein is CASSEVVNTEAFF.

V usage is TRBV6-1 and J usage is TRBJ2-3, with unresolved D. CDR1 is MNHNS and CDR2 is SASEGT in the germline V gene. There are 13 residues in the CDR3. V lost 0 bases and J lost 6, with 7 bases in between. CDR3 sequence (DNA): TGTGCCAGCAGTGAAGCGAGCAGGGATACGCAGTATTTT. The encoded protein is CASSEASRDTQYF.

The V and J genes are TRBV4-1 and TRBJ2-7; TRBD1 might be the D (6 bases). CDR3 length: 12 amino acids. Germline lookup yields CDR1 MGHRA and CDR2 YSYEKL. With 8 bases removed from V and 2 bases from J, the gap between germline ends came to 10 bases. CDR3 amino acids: CASGDITYEQYF. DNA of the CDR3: TGCGCCAGCGGGGACATAACCTACGAGCAGTACTTC.

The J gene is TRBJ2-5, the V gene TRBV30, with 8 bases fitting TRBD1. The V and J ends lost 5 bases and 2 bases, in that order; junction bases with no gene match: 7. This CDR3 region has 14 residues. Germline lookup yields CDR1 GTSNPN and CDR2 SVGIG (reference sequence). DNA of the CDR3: TGTGCCTGGCACAGGGGGGCTATTCAAGAGACCCAGTACTTC. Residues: CAWHRGAIQETQYF.